Sequencing of this TCR beta chain was carried out in a study of beta chain features in type 1 diabetes. Study-wide results and caveats: There was a moderate but significant shortening of TCRB CDR3s in all four CD4+ subsets of Type 1 diabetes patients.

Expressed TCRB transcripts were sequenced, since all the RNA that had been isolated was reverse transcribed. TCRdb's copy holds only in-frame clones and misses some; the assay was immunoSEQ multiplex PCR. The sample gives 280,000 or so clones, 15% of which show up once; less than 0.02% is in the top ten. This clone was seen once. Its matching antigen is unknown. The CDR3 is made up of 15 amino acids. The germline CDR1 and CDR2 sequences are MGHDK and SYGVNS. Trimming left V 4 bases short and J 3 bases short, with 12 bases between. This rearrangement joins TRBV25-1 to TRBJ2-2; D perhaps matches TRBD1 (6 bases). Input material: naive CD4+ T cells from blood. The source of this sequence is a man aged 18 to 30 with type 1 diabetes. CDR3 in amino acids: CASSAFQGYTGELFF. CDR3 DNA: TGTGCCAGCAGTGCGTTTCAGGGGTACACCGGGGAGCTGTTTTTT.